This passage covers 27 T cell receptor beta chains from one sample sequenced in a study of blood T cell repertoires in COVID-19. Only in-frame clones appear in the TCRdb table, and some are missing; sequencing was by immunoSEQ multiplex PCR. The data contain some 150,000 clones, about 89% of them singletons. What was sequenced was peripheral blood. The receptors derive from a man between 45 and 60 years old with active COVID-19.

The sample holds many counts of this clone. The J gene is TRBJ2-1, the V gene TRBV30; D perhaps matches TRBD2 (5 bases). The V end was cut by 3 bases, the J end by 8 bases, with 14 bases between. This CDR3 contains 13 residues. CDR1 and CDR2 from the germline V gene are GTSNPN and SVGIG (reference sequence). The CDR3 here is CAWSGPGMYEQFF. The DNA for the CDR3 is TGTGCCTGGAGCGGGCCGGGGATGTATGAGCAGTTCTTC.

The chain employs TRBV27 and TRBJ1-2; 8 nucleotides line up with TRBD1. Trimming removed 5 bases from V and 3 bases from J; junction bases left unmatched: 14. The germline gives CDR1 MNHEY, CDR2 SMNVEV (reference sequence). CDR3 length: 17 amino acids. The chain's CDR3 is CASSLRSQGAGDYGYTF. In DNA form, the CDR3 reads TGTGCCAGCAGTCTTCGGAGCCAGGGGGCTGGGGACTATGGCTACACCTTC.

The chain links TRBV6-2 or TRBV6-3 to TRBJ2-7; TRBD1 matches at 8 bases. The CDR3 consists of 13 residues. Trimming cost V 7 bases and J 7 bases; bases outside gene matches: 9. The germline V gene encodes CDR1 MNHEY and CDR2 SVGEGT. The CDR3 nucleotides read TGTGCCAGCACCCCAGGGACAGGAGGGGAGCAGTACTTC. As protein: CASTPGTGGEQYF.

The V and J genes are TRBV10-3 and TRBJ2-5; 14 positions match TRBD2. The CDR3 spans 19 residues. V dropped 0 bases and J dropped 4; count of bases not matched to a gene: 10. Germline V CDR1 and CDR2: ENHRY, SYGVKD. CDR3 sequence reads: CAISESKGLAGAFLETQYF. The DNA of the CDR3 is TGTGCCATCAGTGAGTCGAAGGGACTAGCGGGGGCGTTTCTAGAGACCCAGTACTTC.

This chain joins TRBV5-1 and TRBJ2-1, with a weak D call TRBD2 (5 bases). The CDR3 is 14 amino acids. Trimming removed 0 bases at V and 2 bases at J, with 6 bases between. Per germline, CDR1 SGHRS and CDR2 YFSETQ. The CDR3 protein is CASSLVGTYNEQFF. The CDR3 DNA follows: TGCGCCAGCAGCTTGGTCGGGACCTACAATGAGCAGTTCTTC.

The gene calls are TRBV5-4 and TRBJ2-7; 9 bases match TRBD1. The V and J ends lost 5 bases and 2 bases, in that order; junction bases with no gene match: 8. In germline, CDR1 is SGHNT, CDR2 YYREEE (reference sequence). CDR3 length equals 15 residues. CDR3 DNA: TGTGCCAGCAGACTCCTCGGACAGGGGACCTACGAGCAGTACTTC. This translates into CASRLLGQGTYEQYF.

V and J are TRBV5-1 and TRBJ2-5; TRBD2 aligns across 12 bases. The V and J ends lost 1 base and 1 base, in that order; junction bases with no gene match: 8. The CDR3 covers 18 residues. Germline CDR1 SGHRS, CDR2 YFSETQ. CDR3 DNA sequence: TGCGCCAGCAGCTTGACCCCACTAGCGGGGGGCTTCCAAGAGACCCAGTACTTC. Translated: CASSLTPLAGGFQETQYF.

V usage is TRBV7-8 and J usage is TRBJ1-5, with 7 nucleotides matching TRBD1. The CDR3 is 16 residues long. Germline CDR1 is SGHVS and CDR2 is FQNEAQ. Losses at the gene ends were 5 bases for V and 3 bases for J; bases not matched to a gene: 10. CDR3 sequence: CASSREAGGNNQPQHF. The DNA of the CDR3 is TGTGCCAGCAGCCGAGAGGCAGGGGGGAACAATCAGCCCCAGCATTTT. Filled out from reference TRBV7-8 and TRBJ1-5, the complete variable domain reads GAGVSQSPRYKVAKRGQDVALRCDPISGHVSLFWYQQALGQGPEFLTYFQNEAQLDKSGLPSDRFFAERPEGSVSTLKIQRTQQEDSAVYLCASSREAGGNNQPQHFGDGTRLSIL.

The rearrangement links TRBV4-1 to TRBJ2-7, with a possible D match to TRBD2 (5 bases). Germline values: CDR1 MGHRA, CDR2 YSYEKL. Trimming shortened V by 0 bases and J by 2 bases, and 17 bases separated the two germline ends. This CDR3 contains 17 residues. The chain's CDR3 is CASSQDTPLEGTYEQYF. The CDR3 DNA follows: TGCGCCAGCAGCCAAGACACCCCCCTAGAGGGAACCTACGAGCAGTACTTC.

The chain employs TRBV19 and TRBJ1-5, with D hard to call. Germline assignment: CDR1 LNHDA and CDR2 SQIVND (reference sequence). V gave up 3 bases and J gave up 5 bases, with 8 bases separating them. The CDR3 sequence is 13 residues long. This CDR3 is CASSIDSYQPQHF. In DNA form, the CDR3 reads TGTGCCAGTAGTATCGACTCGTATCAGCCCCAGCATTTT.

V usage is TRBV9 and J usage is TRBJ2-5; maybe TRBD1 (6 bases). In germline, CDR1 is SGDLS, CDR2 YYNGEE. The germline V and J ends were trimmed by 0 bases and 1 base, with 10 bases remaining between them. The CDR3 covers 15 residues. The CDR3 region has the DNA TGTGCCAGCAGCGTAGGGGGGACATCCCAAGAGACCCAGTACTTC. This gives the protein CASSVGGTSQETQYF.

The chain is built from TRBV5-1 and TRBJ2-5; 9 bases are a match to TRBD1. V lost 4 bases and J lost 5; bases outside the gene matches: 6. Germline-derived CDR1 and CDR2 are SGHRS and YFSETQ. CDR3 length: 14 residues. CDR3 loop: CASSANRGRETQYF. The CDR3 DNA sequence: TGCGCCAGCAGCGCCAACAGGGGGCGCGAGACCCAGTACTTC.

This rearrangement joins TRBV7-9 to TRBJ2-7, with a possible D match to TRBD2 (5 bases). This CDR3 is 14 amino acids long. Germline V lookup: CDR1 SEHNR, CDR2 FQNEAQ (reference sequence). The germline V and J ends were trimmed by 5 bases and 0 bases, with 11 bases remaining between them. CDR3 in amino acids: CASSGEGSSYEQYF. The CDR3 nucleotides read TGTGCCAGCAGCGGAGAGGGCAGCTCCTACGAGCAGTACTTC.

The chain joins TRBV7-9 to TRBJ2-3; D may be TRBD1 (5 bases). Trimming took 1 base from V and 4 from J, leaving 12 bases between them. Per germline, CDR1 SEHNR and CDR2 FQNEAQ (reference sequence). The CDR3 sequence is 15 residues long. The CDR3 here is CASSLEQGRSDTQYF. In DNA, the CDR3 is TGTGCCAGCAGCTTAGAGCAGGGTCGGTCAGATACGCAGTATTTT.

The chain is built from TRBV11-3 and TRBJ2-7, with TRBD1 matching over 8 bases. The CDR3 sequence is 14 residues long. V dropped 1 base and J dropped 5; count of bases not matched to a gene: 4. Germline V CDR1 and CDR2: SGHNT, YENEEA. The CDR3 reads CASSLAGGGHEQYF. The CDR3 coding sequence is TGTGCCAGCAGCTTAGCAGGGGGCGGACACGAGCAGTACTTC.

In DNA form, the CDR3 reads TGTGCCAGCGGGGGGGGCCAATATGGCTACACCTTC. It is translated as CASGGGQYGYTF. The chain carries TRBV6-5 and TRBJ1-2; D might be TRBD1 (6 bases). The CDR3 is 12 residues long. Germline V CDR1 and CDR2: MNHEY, SVGAGI. Trimming cost V 8 bases and J 5 bases, with 12 bases left between them.

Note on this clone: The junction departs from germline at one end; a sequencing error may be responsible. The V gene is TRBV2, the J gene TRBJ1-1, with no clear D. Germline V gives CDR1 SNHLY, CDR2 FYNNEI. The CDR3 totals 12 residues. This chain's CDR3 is CASSAPPTKMVF. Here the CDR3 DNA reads TGTGCCAGCAGTGCCCCCCCTACCAAAATGGTCTTT. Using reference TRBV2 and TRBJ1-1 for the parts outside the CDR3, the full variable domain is EPEVTQTPSHQVTQMGQEVILRCVPISNHLYFYWYRQILGQKVEFLVSFYNNEISEKSEIFDDQFSVERPDGSNFTLKIRSTKLEDSAMYFCASSAPPTKMVFGQGTRLTVV.

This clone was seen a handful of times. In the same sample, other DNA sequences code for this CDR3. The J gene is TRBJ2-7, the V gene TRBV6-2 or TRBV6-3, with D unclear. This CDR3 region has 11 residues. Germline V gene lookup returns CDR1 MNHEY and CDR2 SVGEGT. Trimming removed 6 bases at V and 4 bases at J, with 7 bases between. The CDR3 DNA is TGTGCCAGCAGCCCTCTGTACGAGCAGTACTTC. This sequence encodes CASSPLYEQYF.

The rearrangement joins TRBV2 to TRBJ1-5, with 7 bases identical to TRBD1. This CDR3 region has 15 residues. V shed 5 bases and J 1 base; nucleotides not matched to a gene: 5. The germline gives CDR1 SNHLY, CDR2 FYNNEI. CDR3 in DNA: TGTGCCAGCAGTAACGACAGGGCGAGCAATCAGCCCCAGCATTTT. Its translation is CASSNDRASNQPQHF.

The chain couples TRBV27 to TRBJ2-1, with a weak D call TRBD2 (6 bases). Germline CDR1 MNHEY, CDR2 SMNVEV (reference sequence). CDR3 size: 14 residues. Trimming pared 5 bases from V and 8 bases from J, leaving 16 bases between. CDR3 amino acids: CASSPGVFGDEQFF. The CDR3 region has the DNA TGTGCCAGCAGTCCGGGGGTGTTTGGGGATGAGCAGTTCTTC.

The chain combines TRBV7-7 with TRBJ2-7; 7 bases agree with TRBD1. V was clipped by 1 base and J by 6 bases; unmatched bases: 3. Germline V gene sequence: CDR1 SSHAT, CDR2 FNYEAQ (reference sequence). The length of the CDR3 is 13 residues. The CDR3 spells CASSLDPGGEQYF. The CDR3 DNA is TGTGCCAGCAGCTTAGACCCAGGGGGCGAGCAGTACTTC.

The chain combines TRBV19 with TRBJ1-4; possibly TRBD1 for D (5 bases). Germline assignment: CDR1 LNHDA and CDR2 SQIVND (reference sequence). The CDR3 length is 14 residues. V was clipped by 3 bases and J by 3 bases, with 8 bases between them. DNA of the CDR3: TGTGCCAGTAGTATGGGGCAACCTAATGAAAAACTGTTTTTT. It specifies CASSMGQPNEKLFF.

The CDR3 sequence is CASSSPHSNIQYF. The CDR3 region has the DNA TGTGCCAGCAGCTCCCCGCACAGTAACATTCAGTACTTC. The V call is TRBV28, the J call TRBJ2-4; unclear D gene. Trimming left V 6 bases short and J 7 bases short, with 13 bases between. Germline V gene sequence: CDR1 MDHEN, CDR2 SYDVKM. There are 13 residues in the CDR3. Together with reference TRBV28 and TRBJ2-4, the CDR3 gives the full variable domain: DVKVTQSSRYLVKRTGEKVFLECVQDMDHENMFWYRQDPGLGLRLIYFSYDVKMKEKGDIPEGYSVSREKKERFSLILESASTNQTSMYLCASSSPHSNIQYFGAGTRLSVL.

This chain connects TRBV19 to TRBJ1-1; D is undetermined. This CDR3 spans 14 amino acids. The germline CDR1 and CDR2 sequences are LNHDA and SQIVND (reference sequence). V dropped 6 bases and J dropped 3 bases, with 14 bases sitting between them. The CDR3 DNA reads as TGTGCCAGTAGCCCCGAGGCGGGTTACACTGAAGCTTTCTTT. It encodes CASSPEAGYTEAFF.

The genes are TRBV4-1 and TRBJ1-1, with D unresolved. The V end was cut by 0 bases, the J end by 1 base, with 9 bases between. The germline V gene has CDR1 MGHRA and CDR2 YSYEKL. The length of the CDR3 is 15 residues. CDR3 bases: TGCGCCAGCAGCCAAGAGATCAGGCCGAACACTGAAGCTTTCTTT. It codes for CASSQEIRPNTEAFF.

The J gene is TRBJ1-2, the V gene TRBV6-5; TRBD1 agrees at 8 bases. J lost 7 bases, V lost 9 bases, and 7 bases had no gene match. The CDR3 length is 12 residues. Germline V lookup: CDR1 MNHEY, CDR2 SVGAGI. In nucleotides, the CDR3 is TGTGCCAGTTTTGAACAGGGGGGTGGCTACACCTTC. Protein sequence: CASFEQGGGYTF.

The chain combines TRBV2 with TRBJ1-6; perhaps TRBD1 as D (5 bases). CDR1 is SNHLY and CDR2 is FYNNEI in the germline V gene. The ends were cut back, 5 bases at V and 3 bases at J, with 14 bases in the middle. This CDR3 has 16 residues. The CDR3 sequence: CASSLTGDFYNSPLHF. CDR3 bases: TGTGCCAGCAGTCTAACAGGTGACTTCTATAATTCACCCCTCCACTTT.